The present T cell receptor beta chain was sequenced within a study of blood T cell repertoires in COVID-19. Across the study: Samples representing acute and convalescent COVID-19 were sourced from the United States, Italy and Spain. The analysed material was cDNA or gDNA that came from T cells, B-cell-depleted T cells, or PBMCs.

Using immunoSEQ multiplex PCR, the repertoire was profiled, and TCRdb retains in-frame clones only, with some absent. The repertoire holds approximately 100,000 clones, with about 88% as singletons. Germline CDR1 LGHDT, CDR2 YNNKEL (reference sequence). Trimming pared 1 base from V and 2 bases from J, leaving 10 bases between. This CDR3 has 15 residues. The sequencing input was peripheral blood. This sequence originates from a human donor in a cohort sampled during active COVID-19. The chain employs TRBV3-1 (or the pseudogene TRBV3-2) and TRBJ2-3; D gene ambiguous. As DNA, the CDR3 is TGTGCCAGCAGCCAAGGGCATGTCGTCACAGATACGCAGTATTTT. Translating gives CASSQGHVVTDTQYF.